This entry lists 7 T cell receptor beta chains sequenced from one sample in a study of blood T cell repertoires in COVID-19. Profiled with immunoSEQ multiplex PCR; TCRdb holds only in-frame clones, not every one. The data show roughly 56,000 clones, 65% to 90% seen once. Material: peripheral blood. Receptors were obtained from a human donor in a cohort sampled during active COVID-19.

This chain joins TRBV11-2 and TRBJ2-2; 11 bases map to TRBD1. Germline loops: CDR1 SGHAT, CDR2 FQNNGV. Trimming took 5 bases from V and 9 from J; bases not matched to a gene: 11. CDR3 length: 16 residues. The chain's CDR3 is CASSPRTGGLYRELFF. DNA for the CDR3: TGTGCCAGCAGCCCCCGGACAGGGGGCTTGTACCGGGAGCTGTTTTTT.

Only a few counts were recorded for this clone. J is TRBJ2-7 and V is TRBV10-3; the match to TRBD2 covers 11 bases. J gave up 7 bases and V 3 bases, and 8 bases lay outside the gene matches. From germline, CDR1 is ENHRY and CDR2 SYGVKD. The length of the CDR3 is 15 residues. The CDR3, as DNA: TGTGCCATCAGTGATGAACTAGCGGGAGAAGGTGAGCAGTACTTC. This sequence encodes CAISDELAGEGEQYF.

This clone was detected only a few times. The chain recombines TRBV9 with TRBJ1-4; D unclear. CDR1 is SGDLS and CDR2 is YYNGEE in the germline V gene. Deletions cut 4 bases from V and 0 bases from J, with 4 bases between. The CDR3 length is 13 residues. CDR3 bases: TGTGCCAGCAGCCCCACAACTAATGAAAAACTGTTTTTT. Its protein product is CASSPTTNEKLFF.

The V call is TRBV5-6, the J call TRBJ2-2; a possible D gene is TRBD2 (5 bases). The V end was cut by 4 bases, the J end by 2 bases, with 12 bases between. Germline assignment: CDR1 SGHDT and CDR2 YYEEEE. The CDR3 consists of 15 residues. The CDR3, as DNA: TGTGCCAGCAGCGCTGGGAGCGGCAACACCGGGGAGCTGTTTTTT. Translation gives CASSAGSGNTGELFF.

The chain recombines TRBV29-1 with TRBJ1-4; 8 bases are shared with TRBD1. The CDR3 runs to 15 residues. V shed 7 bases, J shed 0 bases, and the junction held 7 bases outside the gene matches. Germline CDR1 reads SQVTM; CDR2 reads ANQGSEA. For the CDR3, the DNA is TGCAGCGCCGGTCAGACAGGGGCAACTAATGAAAAACTGTTTTTT. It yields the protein CSAGQTGATNEKLFF.

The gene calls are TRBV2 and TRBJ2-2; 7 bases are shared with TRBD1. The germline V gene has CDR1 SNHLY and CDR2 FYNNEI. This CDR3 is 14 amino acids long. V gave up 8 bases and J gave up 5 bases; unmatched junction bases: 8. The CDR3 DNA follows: TGTGCCAGCCAAGGGGGCGAAATGACCGGGGAGCTGTTTTTT. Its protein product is CASQGGEMTGELFF.

Written as DNA, the CDR3 is TGTGCCAGTAGTGGACAGGGGGCCTCAGATACGCAGTATTTT. This encodes CASSGQGASDTQYF. The gene calls are TRBV19 and TRBJ2-3; the match to TRBD1 covers 11 bases. The CDR3 covers 14 residues. Germline V gene sequence: CDR1 LNHDA, CDR2 SQIVND (reference sequence). V trimming: 5 bases; J trimming: 4 bases; junction bases outside the gene matches: 2.